This TCR beta chain was obtained from a study of T-cell memory formation after mild COVID-19. Overall study: Across donors, TCR clusters were largely donor specific.

In its sample, this clonotype was seen a few times. Antigen: not known. TCR alpha and TCR beta cDNA libraries with sample barcodes and UMIs came from 5'RACE using constant-segment primers. A single record per CDR3 protein comes from TCRdb applying MiXCR to the 5' RACE reads. This table has 84,000 or so distinct CDR3 sequences, about 14% appearing once. Findings and caveats of the study: Day 37-peaking second-wave clones had unconfirmed SARS-CoV-2 specificity.

The CDR3 loop spans 15 amino acids. Trimming shortened V by 2 bases and J by 0 bases, and 8 bases separated the two germline ends. Germline V CDR1 and CDR2: MNHEY, SVGAGI. The origin of this receptor is an adult woman who had mild COVID-19 (a few samples of this study predate the infection). Cell type and time point are not known. The chain couples TRBV6-5 to TRBJ2-4; no reliable D call. Source material: PBMCs or a T cell subset sorted from them (not recorded which). The CDR3 DNA is TGTGCCAGCAGTTACAACGCCTTAGCCAAAAACATTCAGTACTTC. It translates to CASSYNALAKNIQYF.